The rows below give T cell receptor beta chains drawn from one sample of a study of STAT3 mutations in large granular lymphocyte leukemia. Repertoires were generated with immunoSEQ multiplex PCR, while TCRdb's copy carries only in-frame clones and drops some. The profile shows about 39,000 clones, 80% to 85% of them singletons. Sequenced sample: PBMCs. These receptors were collected from a human donor with T large granular lymphocyte leukemia. Some clones in this sample may be carry-over from other donors' samples. The CDR3 runs from the conserved cysteine through the conserved F or W. The D gene is left open where the match is weak. Clone sizes are given selectively: once, few, many, or a class where the clone is expanded.

clone_size	d_call	j_call	v_call	cdr3_aa	cdr3_nt
.	TRBD1	TRBJ2-1	TRBV10-3	CAISEGQGPYNEQFF	TGTGCCATCAGTGAGGGACAGGGGCCCTACAATGAGCAGTTCTTC
.	.	TRBJ1-5	TRBV19	CASRTNDQPQHF	TGTGCCAGTAGGACTAATGATCAGCCCCAGCATTTT
.	TRBD1	TRBJ2-3	TRBV11-3	CASSWGQGASDTQYF	TGTGCCAGCAGCTGGGGACAGGGGGCATCAGATACGCAGTATTTT
.	.	TRBJ2-3	TRBV7-9	CASSLGDYRRASTDTQYF	TGTGCCAGCAGCCTAGGAGATTACAGGCGGGCTAGCACAGATACGCAGTATTTT
.	.	TRBJ1-3	TRBV15	CATSRDRGQGNTIYF	TGTGCCACCAGCAGAGATCGTGGCCAGGGAAACACCATATATTTT
.	.	TRBJ1-4	TRBV7-9	CASSRAGGNEKLFF	TGTGCCAGCAGCCGCGCCGGTGGCAATGAAAAACTGTTTTTT
.	TRBD1	TRBJ2-7	TRBV29-1	CSVDTTGVGEQYF	TGCAGCGTTGACACGACAGGGGTTGGCGAGCAGTACTTC
once	.	TRBJ1-4	TRBV13	CASSFGDVRNVPAQLFF	TGTGCCAGCAGCTTCGGTGATGTCCGAAATGTGCCCGCGCAACTGTTTTTT
.	.	TRBJ2-3	TRBV28	CASSLGGSTDTQYF	TGTGCCAGCAGTTTGGGAGGATCCACAGATACGCAGTATTTT
once	.	TRBJ1-5	TRBV6-6	CASSYSAGDQPQHF	TGTGCCAGCAGTTACTCGGCAGGGGACCAGCCCCAGCATTTT
.	.	TRBJ2-3	TRBV5-4	CASSLTGFTDTQYF	TGTGCCAGCAGCCTGACAGGATTCACAGATACGCAGTATTTT
.	TRBD1	TRBJ2-5	TRBV19	CASSPQGAETQYF	TGTGCCAGTAGTCCACAGGGGGCGGAGACCCAGTACTTC
.	.	TRBJ1-2	TRBV5-6	CASSRGGTYGYTF	TGTGCCAGCAGCCGGGGGGGGACCTATGGCTACACCTTC
.	.	TRBJ1-1	TRBV7-9	CASSLGSSTEAFF	TGTGCCAGCAGCTTGGGGAGTTCCACTGAAGCTTTCTTT
.	TRBD2	TRBJ2-3	TRBV29-1	CSAEGVERGGPGDTQYF	TGCAGCGCCGAAGGGGTCGAGCGGGGGGGCCCGGGAGATACGCAGTATTTT
few	.	TRBJ1-6	TRBV4-1	CASSQEGTANSPLHF	TGCGCCAGCAGCCAAGAGGGGACCGCAAATTCACCCCTCCACTTT
few	.	TRBJ1-2	TRBV9	CASSVAPTGNYGYTF	TGTGCCAGCAGCGTAGCCCCAACAGGCAACTATGGCTACACCTTC
.	.	TRBJ1-2	TRBV6-5	CASRFDSNYGYTF	TGTGCCAGCAGGTTTGACAGCAACTATGGCTACACCTTC
.	TRBD1	TRBJ1-5	TRBV19	CASSTGQVANQPQHF	TGTGCCAGTAGTACGGGACAGGTAGCCAATCAGCCCCAGCATTTT
.	.	TRBJ2-4	TRBV7-8	CASSLRGPKNIQYF	TGTGCCAGCAGCTTACGGGGGCCCAAAAACATTCAGTACTTC
.	.	TRBJ1-3	TRBV29-1	CSVVVGSSGNTIYF	TGCAGCGTTGTGGTGGGAAGCTCTGGAAACACCATATATTTT
.	TRBD1	TRBJ1-2	TRBV27	CASSRRGDYGYTF	TGTGCCAGCAGCCGCAGGGGGGACTATGGCTACACCTTC
few	.	TRBJ2-7	TRBV28	CASSSRRYEQYF	TGTGCCAGCAGTTCCAGGCGCTACGAGCAGTACTTC
few	.	TRBJ2-2	TRBV27	CASSSSRATTRLGELFF	TGTGCCAGCAGTTCCTCTCGGGCTACAACTCGATTGGGGGAGCTGTTTTTT
.	.	TRBJ2-3	TRBV5-4	CASSLGRDKSTDTQYF	TGTGCCAGCAGCTTGGGCCGGGACAAGAGCACAGATACGCAGTATTTT
.	TRBD1	TRBJ2-1	TRBV5-1	CASSLVGQGAGNEQFF	TGCGCCAGCAGCTTGGTGGGACAGGGGGCAGGGAACGAGCAGTTCTTC
once	.	TRBJ1-5	TRBV18	CASSADSFNQPQHF	TGTGCCAGCTCAGCGGACAGCTTCAATCAGCCCCAGCATTTT
.	TRBD1	TRBJ1-2	TRBV15	CATSRDLVDRGNGYTF	TGTGCCACCAGCAGAGATCTAGTGGACAGGGGGAATGGCTACACCTTC
.	TRBD1	TRBJ2-2	TRBV9	CASSGQGAGELFF	TGTGCCAGCAGCGGCCAGGGGGCCGGGGAGCTGTTTTTT
.	TRBD1	TRBJ1-6	TRBV5-1	CASSPGTVRNSPLHF	TGCGCCAGCAGCCCGGGGACAGTCCGTAATTCACCCCTCCACTTT
.	.	TRBJ1-1	TRBV19	CASSIRETNTEAFF	TGTGCCAGTAGTATTAGGGAGACGAACACTGAAGCTTTCTTT
.	TRBD1	TRBJ2-5	TRBV28	CASSLDRGRKTQYF	TGTGCCAGCAGTTTGGACAGGGGGCGAAAGACCCAGTACTTC
.	TRBD1	TRBJ1-1	TRBV15	CATSRAGTGGEAFF	TGTGCCACCAGCAGAGCCGGGACAGGGGGTGAAGCTTTCTTT
few	.	TRBJ2-7	TRBV6-5	CASSWSGNTYEQYF	TGTGCCAGCAGTTGGTCGGGAAACACCTACGAGCAGTACTTC
.	TRBD1	TRBJ1-1	TRBV25-1	CASSDSRTGPNTEAFF	TGTGCCAGCAGTGACTCTAGGACAGGCCCGAACACTGAAGCTTTCTTT
.	TRBD1	TRBJ2-2	TRBV5-1	CASKLSTGSGELFF	TGCGCCAGCAAACTCTCGACAGGGTCCGGGGAGCTGTTTTTT
once	TRBD2	TRBJ2-3	TRBV5-6	CASSFLAGDTTDTQYF	TGTGCCAGCAGCTTCCTAGCGGGGGACACCACAGATACGCAGTATTTT
.	.	TRBJ2-7	TRBV4-3	CASSQDEGQIYEQYF	TGCGCCAGCAGCCAAGATGAGGGGCAGATCTACGAGCAGTACTTC
.	.	TRBJ1-1	TRBV19	CASRPGTSRPQAFF	TGTGCCAGCCGACCCGGGACCTCCCGACCCCAAGCTTTCTTT
.	TRBD1	TRBJ1-2	TRBV7-9	CASSLGQATNYGYTF	TGTGCCAGCAGCTTGGGACAGGCCACTAACTATGGCTACACCTTC
few	.	TRBJ1-2	TRBV18	CASSPGRGGDYGYTF	TGTGCCAGCTCACCTGGACGGGGTGGAGACTATGGCTACACCTTC
.	.	TRBJ1-2	TRBV29-1	CSVPGSGIGYTF	TGCAGCGTTCCCGGGTCGGGGATCGGCTACACCTTC
.	.	TRBJ2-5	TRBV7-9	CASSIIPEGQETQYF	TGTGCCAGCAGCATCATCCCCGAGGGCCAAGAGACCCAGTACTTC
few	.	TRBJ1-2	TRBV28	CASSSAVGGRGYTF	TGTGCCAGCAGTTCAGCCGTGGGGGGCCGGGGCTACACCTTC
few	.	TRBJ1-4	TRBV18	CASSPKTVTSTNVVKLFF	TGTGCCAGCTCACCGAAGACGGTAACCTCAACTAATGTCGTAAAACTGTTTTTT
.	.	TRBJ2-2	TRBV11-2	CASSLDLTGELFF	TGTGCCAGCAGCTTAGACCTCACCGGGGAGCTGTTTTTT
.	.	TRBJ2-5	TRBV11-2	CASSHLGLKETQYF	TGTGCCAGCAGCCATTTAGGGCTCAAAGAGACCCAGTACTTC
.	TRBD1	TRBJ2-5	TRBV18	CASSPPGGVETQYF	TGTGCCAGCTCACCACCAGGGGGCGTAGAGACCCAGTACTTC
.	.	TRBJ1-2	TRBV25-1	CASSVGTDYGYTF	TGTGCCAGCAGTGTTGGGACCGACTATGGCTACACCTTC
.	TRBD1	TRBJ1-1	TRBV5-8	CASSRDRGSSTEAFF	TGTGCCAGCAGTCGGGACAGGGGGTCCAGCACTGAAGCTTTCTTT
once	TRBD1	TRBJ1-5	TRBV19	CASSIGQGNQPQHF	TGTGCCAGTAGTATAGGACAGGGGAATCAGCCCCAGCATTTT
few	.	TRBJ1-5	TRBV7-6	CASSPNPGDNQPQHF	TGTGCCAGCAGCCCTAACCCAGGGGACAATCAGCCCCAGCATTTT
.	.	TRBJ2-1	TRBV14	CASSPVGGRRNEQFF	TGTGCCAGCAGCCCCGTCGGGGGGCGCCGGAATGAGCAGTTCTTC
once	.	TRBJ2-1	TRBV7-2	CASSWRLGHNEQFF	TGTGCCAGCAGCTGGAGACTAGGTCACAATGAGCAGTTCTTC
.	TRBD1	TRBJ2-2	TRBV11-3	CASSLGDRGTGELFF	TGTGCCAGCAGCTTAGGGGACAGGGGAACCGGGGAGCTGTTTTTT
.	TRBD2	TRBJ2-7	TRBV30	CAWRGGGFEQYF	TGTGCCTGGAGGGGCGGGGGGTTCGAGCAGTACTTC
.	.	TRBJ1-5	TRBV4-2	CASSQDQIQPQHF	TGTGCCAGCAGCCAAGACCAGATTCAGCCCCAGCATTTT